The TCR beta chain under discussion was sequenced for a study of OX40 agonist ivuxolimab in advanced cancers. Trimming cost V 1 base and J 2 bases, with 10 bases left between them. Germline assignment: CDR1 SGHNT and CDR2 YYREEE (reference sequence). The CDR3 consists of 15 residues. Clones were read by immunoSEQ multiplex PCR, and TCRdb kept only the in-frame ones, dropping some. This sample carries tens of thousands of clones, about nine tenths of them seen once, and the ten largest clones take under 0.7%. This rearrangement joins TRBV5-4 to TRBJ2-1; D is tentatively TRBD1 or TRBD2 (5 bases each). The clonotype was recovered from an adult with an advanced solid tumor such as melanoma, head and neck, liver or kidney cancer. The material was CD4+ or CD8+ T cells sorted from blood, obtained in a trial of the OX40 agonist ivuxolimab. CDR3 bases: TGTGCCAGCAGCTTGTCAGGGACCGCCTACAATGAGCAGTTCTTC. Translation gives CASSLSGTAYNEQFF.